This T cell receptor beta chain was identified in a study of blood T cell repertoires in COVID-19. Using immunoSEQ multiplex PCR, the repertoire was profiled, and TCRdb retains in-frame clones only, with some absent. The top ten clones hold 4.5% to 5% of a sample with some 160,000 clones, roughly 91% of them seen once. This clone was picked up a small number of times. Trimming removed 5 bases at V and 4 bases at J, with 11 bases between. Germline V CDR1 and CDR2: MNHEY, SVGAGI. The length of the CDR3 is 13 residues. This chain connects TRBV6-5 to TRBJ1-1; D unresolved. This clonotype was sampled from a man between 18 and 35 years old with COVID-19, enrolled during active disease. What was sequenced was peripheral blood. The CDR3 sequence is CASSSGLTTEAFF. The CDR3 region has the DNA TGTGCCAGCAGTAGCGGACTGACCACTGAAGCTTTCTTT.